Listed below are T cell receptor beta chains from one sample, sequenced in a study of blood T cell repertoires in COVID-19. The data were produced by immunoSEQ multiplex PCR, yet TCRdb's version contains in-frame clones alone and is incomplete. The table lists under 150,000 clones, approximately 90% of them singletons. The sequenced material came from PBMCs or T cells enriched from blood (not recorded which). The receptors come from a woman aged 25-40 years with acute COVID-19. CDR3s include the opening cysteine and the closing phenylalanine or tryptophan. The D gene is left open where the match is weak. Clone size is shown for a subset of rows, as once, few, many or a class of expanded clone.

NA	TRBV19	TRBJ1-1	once	CASSPIPEMGNQNTEAFF	TGTGCCAGTAGTCCCATCCCCGAGATGGGCAACCAGAACACTGAAGCTTTCTTT
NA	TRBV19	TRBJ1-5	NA	CASSQSEGVGNQPQHF	TGTGCCAGTAGTCAATCCGAGGGGGTGGGCAATCAGCCCCAGCATTTT
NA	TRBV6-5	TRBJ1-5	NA	CASGAFSQPQHF	TGTGCCAGCGGGGCATTTAGCCAGCCCCAGCATTTT
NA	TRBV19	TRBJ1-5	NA	CASSPYSNQPQHF	TGTGCCAGTAGCCCGTATAGCAATCAGCCCCAGCATTTT
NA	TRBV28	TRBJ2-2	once	CASRYEHDFSTGELFF	TGTGCCAGCAGGTACGAACATGACTTTAGCACCGGGGAGCTGTTTTTT
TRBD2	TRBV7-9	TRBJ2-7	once	CASSPLGEGAEQYF	TGTGCCAGCAGCCCCTTGGGGGAGGGCGCCGAGCAGTACTTC
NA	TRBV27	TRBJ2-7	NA	CASSPVQGYEQYF	TGTGCCAGCAGTCCAGTGCAGGGCTACGAGCAGTACTTC
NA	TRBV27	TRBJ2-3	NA	CASSLYPGTDTQYF	TGTGCCAGCAGTTTATACCCGGGCACAGATACGCAGTATTTT
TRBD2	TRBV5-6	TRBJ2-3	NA	CASSLEGTSGRVLTDTQYF	TGTGCCAGCAGCTTGGAAGGGACTAGCGGGAGGGTCCTCACAGATACGCAGTATTTT
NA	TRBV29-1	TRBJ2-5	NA	CSVEPRLEVQETQYF	TGCAGCGTTGAGCCTCGGCTAGAGGTCCAAGAGACCCAGTACTTC
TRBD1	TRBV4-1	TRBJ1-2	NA	CASSLDRGYGYTF	TGCGCCAGCAGCCTCGACAGGGGCTATGGCTACACCTTC
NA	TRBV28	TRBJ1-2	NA	CASSYMGGLGYTF	TGTGCCAGCAGTTATATGGGGGGGCTGGGCTACACCTTC
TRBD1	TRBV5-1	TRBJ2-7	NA	CASSLVGQGASEQYF	TGCGCCAGCAGCTTGGTGGGACAGGGGGCTTCCGAGCAGTACTTC
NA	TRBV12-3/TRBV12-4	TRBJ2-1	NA	CASSGYDEQFF	TGTGCCAGCTCGGGGTACGATGAGCAGTTCTTC
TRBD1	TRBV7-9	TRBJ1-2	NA	CASSFRDRENYGYTF	TGTGCCAGCAGCTTCCGGGACAGGGAGAACTATGGCTACACCTTC
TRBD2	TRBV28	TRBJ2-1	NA	CASRGMGLAGGYNEQFF	TGTGCCAGCAGGGGGATGGGTCTGGCGGGAGGTTACAATGAGCAGTTCTTC
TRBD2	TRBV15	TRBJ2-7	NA	CATSRDTSGAYEQYF	TGTGCCACCAGCAGGGACACTAGCGGGGCCTACGAGCAGTACTTC
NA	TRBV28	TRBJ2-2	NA	CASSAHRDTGELFF	TGTGCCAGCAGTGCACACAGGGACACCGGGGAGCTGTTTTTT
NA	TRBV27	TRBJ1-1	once	CASSLQDRWTEAFF	TGTGCCAGCAGTCTCCAGGACAGATGGACTGAAGCTTTCTTT
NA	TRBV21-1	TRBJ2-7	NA	CASSPRRRGLTLYEQYF	TGTGCCAGCAGCCCCCGGAGGAGGGGGCTTACCCTCTACGAGCAGTACTTC
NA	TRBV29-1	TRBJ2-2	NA	CSVDMGHGTGELFF	TGCAGCGTTGACATGGGCCACGGAACCGGGGAGCTGTTTTTT
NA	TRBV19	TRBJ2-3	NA	CASSPRDITLTDTQYF	TGTGCCAGTAGTCCCAGGGACATTACCCTCACAGATACGCAGTATTTT
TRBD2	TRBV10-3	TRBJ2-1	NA	CAIAGGSGDEQFF	TGTGCCATCGCGGGCGGGAGCGGCGATGAGCAGTTCTTC
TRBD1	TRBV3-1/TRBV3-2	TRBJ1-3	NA	CASSHDRGGNTIYF	TGTGCCAGCAGCCACGACAGGGGTGGAAACACCATATATTTT
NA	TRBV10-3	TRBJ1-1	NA	CAISLRNTEAFF	TGTGCCATCAGCCTCAGGAACACTGAAGCTTTCTTT
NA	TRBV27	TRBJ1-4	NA	CASSFEGRPNEKLFF	TGTGCCAGCAGTTTCGAGGGCAGGCCGAATGAAAAACTGTTTTTT
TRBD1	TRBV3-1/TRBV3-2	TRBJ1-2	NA	CASSQDRDRVLSNYGYTF	TGTGCCAGCAGCCAAGACCGGGACAGGGTGCTATCTAACTATGGCTACACCTTC
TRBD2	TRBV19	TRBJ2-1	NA	CASSPARTSGFDEQFF	TGTGCCAGTAGTCCAGCGCGGACTAGCGGGTTCGATGAGCAGTTCTTC
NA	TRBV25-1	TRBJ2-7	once	CASSGGTISSYEQYF	TGTGCCAGCAGTGGAGGGACAATAAGCTCCTACGAGCAGTACTTC
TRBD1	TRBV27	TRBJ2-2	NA	CASSPGQGYTGELFF	TGTGCCAGCAGTCCGGGACAGGGGTACACCGGGGAGCTGTTTTTT
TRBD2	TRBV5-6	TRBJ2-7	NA	CASSKIAGGSYEQYF	TGTGCCAGCAGCAAGATAGCGGGAGGATCCTACGAGCAGTACTTC
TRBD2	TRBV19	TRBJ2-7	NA	CASSRASGISSYEQYF	TGTGCCAGTAGTAGAGCTAGCGGGATTTCCTCCTACGAGCAGTACTTC
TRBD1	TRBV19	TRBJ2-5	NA	CASSKQGEETQYF	TGTGCCAGTAGTAAACAGGGGGAAGAGACCCAGTACTTC
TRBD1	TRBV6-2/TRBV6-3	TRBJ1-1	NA	CASTPTGTGNTEAFF	TGTGCCAGCACCCCAACCGGGACAGGGAACACTGAAGCTTTCTTT
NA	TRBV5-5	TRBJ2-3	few	CASSLSRGMGLDTQYF	TGTGCCAGCAGCTTGTCCCGGGGTATGGGCTTAGATACGCAGTATTTT
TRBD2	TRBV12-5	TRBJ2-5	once	CASGLAQGLAAQETQYF	TGTGCTAGTGGTTTGGCACAGGGACTAGCGGCACAAGAGACCCAGTACTTC
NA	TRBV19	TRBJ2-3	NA	CASSPSDKFTDTQYF	TGTGCCAGTAGTCCCTCAGACAAATTCACAGATACGCAGTATTTT
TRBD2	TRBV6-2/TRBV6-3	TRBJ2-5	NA	CASSLRGSGTMETQYF	TGTGCCAGCAGTCTCCGGGGTAGCGGGACAATGGAGACCCAGTACTTC
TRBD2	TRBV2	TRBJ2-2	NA	CASSVGEGGTGELFF	TGTGCCAGCAGTGTGGGGGAGGGAGGCACCGGGGAGCTGTTTTTT
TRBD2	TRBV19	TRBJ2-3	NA	CASSIDILAGVHDTQYF	TGTGCCAGTAGTATAGATATACTAGCGGGAGTTCATGATACGCAGTATTTT
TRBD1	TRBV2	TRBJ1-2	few	CASSEGSGGKAGYTF	TGTGCCAGCAGTGAAGGGTCAGGGGGTAAGGCTGGCTACACCTTC
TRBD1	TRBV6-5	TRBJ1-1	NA	CASKRDRGATEAFF	TGTGCCAGCAAACGGGACAGGGGGGCCACTGAAGCTTTCTTT
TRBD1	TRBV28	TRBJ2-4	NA	CASSFTGQGYNIQYF	TGTGCCAGCAGTTTTACGGGACAGGGGTATAACATTCAGTACTTC
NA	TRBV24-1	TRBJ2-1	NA	CATSDSAGVFDEQFF	TGTGCCACCAGTGATTCCGCAGGGGTTTTCGATGAGCAGTTCTTC
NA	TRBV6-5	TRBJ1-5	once	CASSYKQPSNQPQHF	TGTGCCAGCAGTTACAAACAGCCTAGCAATCAGCCCCAGCATTTT
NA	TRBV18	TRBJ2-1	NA	CASSPPGLRNEQFF	TGTGCCAGCTCACCTCCGGGACTCCGCAATGAGCAGTTCTTC
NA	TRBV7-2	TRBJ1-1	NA	CASSKGHRLNTEAFF	TGTGCCAGCAGCAAGGGCCACAGGCTGAACACTGAAGCTTTCTTT
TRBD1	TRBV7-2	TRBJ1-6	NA	CASSLYGQGVGSPLHF	TGTGCCAGCAGCTTATACGGACAGGGGGTCGGGTCACCCCTCCACTTT
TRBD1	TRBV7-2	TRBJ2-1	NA	CASSWTGNEQFF	TGTGCCAGCAGCTGGACAGGGAACGAGCAGTTCTTC